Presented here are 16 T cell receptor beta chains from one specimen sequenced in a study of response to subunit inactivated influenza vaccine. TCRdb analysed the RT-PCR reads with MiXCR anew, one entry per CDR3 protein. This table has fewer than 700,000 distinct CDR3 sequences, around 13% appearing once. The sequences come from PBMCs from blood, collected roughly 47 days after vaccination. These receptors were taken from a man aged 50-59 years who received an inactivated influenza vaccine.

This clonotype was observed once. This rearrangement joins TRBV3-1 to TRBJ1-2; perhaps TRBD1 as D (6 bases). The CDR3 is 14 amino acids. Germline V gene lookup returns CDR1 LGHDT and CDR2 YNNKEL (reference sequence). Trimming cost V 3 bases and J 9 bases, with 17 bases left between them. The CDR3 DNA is TGTGCCAGCAGCCATGAAAGGGGGGTCAATAGCTACACCTTC. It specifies CASSHERGVNSYTF.

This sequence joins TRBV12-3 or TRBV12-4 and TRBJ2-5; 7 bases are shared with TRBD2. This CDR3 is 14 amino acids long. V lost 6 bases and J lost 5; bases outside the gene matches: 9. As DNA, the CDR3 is TGTGCCAGCAGCTCCCCGAGGCGGGGGGAGACCCAGTACTTC. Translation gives CASSSPRRGETQYF.

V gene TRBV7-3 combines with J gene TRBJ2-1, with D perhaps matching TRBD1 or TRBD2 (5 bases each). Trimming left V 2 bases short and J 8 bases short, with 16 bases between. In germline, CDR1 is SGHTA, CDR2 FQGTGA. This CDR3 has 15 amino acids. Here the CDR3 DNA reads TGTGCCAGCAGCTTACAGTTGGGGACGTTCGATGAGCAGTTCTTC. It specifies CASSLQLGTFDEQFF. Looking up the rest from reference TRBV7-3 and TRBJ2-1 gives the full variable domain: GAGVSQTPSNKVTEKGKYVELRCDPISGHTALYWYRQSLGQGPEFLIYFQGTGAADDSGLPNDRFFAVRPEGSVSTLKIQRTERGDSAVYLCASSLQLGTFDEQFFGPGTRLTVL.

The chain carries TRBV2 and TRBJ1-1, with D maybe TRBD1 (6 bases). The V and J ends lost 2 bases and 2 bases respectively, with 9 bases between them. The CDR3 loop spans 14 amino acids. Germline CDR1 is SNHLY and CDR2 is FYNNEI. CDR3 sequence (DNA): TGTGCCAGCAGTGAAAGGGGGTTAAACACTGAAGCTTTCTTT. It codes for CASSERGLNTEAFF.

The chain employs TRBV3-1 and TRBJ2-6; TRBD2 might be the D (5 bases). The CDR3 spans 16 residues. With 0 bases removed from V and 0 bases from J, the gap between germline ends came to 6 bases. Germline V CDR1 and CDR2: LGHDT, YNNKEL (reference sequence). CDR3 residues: CASSQDGVSGANVLTF. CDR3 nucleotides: TGTGCCAGCAGCCAAGACGGGGTCTCTGGGGCCAACGTCCTGACTTTC.

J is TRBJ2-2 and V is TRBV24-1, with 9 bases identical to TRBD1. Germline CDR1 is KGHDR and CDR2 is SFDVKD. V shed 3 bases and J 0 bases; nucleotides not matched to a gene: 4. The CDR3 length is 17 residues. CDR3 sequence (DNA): TGTGCCACCAGTGATGAGGACAGGGGCCCGAACACCGGGGAGCTGTTTTTT. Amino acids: CATSDEDRGPNTGELFF.

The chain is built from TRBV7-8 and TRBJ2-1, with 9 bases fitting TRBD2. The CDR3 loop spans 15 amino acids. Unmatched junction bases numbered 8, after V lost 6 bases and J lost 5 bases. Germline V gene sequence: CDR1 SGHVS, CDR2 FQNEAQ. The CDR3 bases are TGTGCCAGCAGAACGAGACTAGCGGAAGACAATGAGCAGTTCTTC. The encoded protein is CASRTRLAEDNEQFF.

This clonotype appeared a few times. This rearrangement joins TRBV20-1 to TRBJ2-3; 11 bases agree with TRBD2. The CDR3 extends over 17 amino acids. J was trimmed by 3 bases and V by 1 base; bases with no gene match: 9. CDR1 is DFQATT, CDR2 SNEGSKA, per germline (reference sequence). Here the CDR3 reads CSARVSLAGGPTDTQYF. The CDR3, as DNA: TGCAGTGCTAGAGTTTCTCTAGCGGGGGGACCGACAGATACGCAGTATTTT.

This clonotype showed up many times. The CDR3 spells CSVPRPGGELFF. DNA for the CDR3: TGCAGCGTTCCACGGCCGGGGGGGGAGCTGTTTTTT. The chain is built from TRBV29-1 and TRBJ2-2; D may be TRBD2 (5 bases). CDR3 length equals 12 residues. Trimming took 5 bases from V and 8 from J, leaving 12 bases between them. From germline, CDR1 is SQVTM and CDR2 ANQGSEA.

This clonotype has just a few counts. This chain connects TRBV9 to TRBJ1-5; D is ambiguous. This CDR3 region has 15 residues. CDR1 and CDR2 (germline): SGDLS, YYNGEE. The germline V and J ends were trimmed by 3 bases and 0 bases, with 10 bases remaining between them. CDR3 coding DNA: TGTGCCAGCAGCGCCGGGCCTTATAGCAATCAGCCCCAGCATTTT. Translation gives CASSAGPYSNQPQHF.

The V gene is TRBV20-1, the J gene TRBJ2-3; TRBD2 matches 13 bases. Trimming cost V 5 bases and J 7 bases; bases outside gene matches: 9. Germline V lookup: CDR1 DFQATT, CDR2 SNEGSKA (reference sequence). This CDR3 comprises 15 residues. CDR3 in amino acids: CSALTSGRAENTQYF. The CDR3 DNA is TGCAGTGCTCTTACTAGCGGGAGGGCCGAAAATACGCAGTATTTT.

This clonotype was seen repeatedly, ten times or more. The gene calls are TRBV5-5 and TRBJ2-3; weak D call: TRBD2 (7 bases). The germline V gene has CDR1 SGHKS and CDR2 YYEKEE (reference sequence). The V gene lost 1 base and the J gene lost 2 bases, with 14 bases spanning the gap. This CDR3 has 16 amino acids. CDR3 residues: CASSLLGGGLTDTQYF. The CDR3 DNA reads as TGTGCCAGCAGCTTGTTAGGGGGAGGGCTCACAGATACGCAGTATTTT.

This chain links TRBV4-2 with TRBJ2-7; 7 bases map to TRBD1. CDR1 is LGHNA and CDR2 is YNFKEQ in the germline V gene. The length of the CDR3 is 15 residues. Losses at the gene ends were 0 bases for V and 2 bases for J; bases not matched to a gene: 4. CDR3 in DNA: TGTGCCAGCAGCCAAGAACAGGGGACGACCTACGAGCAGTACTTC. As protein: CASSQEQGTTYEQYF.

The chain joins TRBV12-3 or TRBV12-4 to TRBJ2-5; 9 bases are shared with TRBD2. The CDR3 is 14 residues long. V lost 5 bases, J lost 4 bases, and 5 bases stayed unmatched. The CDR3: CASSRAGGTETQYF. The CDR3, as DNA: TGTGCCAGCAGTAGAGCGGGAGGAACAGAGACCCAGTACTTC.

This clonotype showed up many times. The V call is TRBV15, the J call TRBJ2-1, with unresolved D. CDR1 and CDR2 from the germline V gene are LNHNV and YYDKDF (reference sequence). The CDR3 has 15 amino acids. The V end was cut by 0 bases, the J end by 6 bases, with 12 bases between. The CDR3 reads CATSRDGSFGNEQFF. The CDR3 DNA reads TGTGCCACCAGCAGAGATGGTAGCTTTGGCAATGAGCAGTTCTTC.

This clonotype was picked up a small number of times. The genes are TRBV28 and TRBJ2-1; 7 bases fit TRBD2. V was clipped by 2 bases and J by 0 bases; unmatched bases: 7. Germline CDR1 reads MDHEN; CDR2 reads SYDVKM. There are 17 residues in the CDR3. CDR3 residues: CASSLMAGVSSYNEQFF. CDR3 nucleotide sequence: TGTGCCAGCAGTTTAATGGCGGGGGTGAGCTCCTACAATGAGCAGTTCTTC.